Detailed here is one T cell receptor (beta chain). At least ten counts were recorded for this clonotype. Its antigen is not yet known. Per-base qualities were not stored, and no clone one base away is much larger. Receptor amplification or capture employed RACE. The sequencer was a NextSeq 500. Library preparation attached unique molecular identifiers to individual cDNA molecules for quantitative, reproducible TCR counting. Both TCR alpha and TCR beta chains were sequenced from each blood RNA sample. The study's processing was this. The median number of TCRs per sample was approximately 96,000, ranging from about 20,000 to 750,000. The Decombinator software suite was used to annotate the V, J and CDR3 of the TCR reads. For PS versus PT1 abundance plots, all samples were subsampled to the same number of TCRs (28,000). Expanded TCRs were defined as absent before sensitization and observed at least eight times at the 2-week time point. TCRdb trimmed the raw reads at Q25, called clones with MiXCR and kept productive beta chains. Each entry merges the rows of one CDR3 protein and shows their most common DNA and genes. The V and J calls reflect TCRdb's pipeline rather than the authors' work. In all, the sample holds 330,000 or so distinct CDR3 sequences, and just under 6.5% of those were seen once. In total, the top ten clones hold around 5.8% of the sample.

The entry originates in a study of human T cells and chemical hapten exposure (dated by TCRdb to about 2021). Regarding the study in general: For sensitization, 2% DPC in acetone was applied to a roughly 2 cm by roughly 2 cm area of upper inner arm skin. Weekly therapeutic DPC doses were additionally applied to the scalp of patients throughout the approximately 25-week study period. Patch tests used Finn chambers with 0.01% DPC on the upper back, scored after 6 days by International Contact Dermatitis Research Group standards. Most of the patients in the cohort were female, and the cohort covered alopecia areata with under or over 50% scalp involvement, alopecia totalis and alopecia universalis. The libraries were sequenced as a pool, and the TCR yield per sample differed mostly because of small variations in library volumes within the pool. The study tracked peripheral blood TCR repertoire changes in vivo during primary and secondary sensitization to the hapten diphenylcyclopropenone (DPC) in alopecia patients. Blood samples were taken from patients before sensitization (week 0) and at 2, 6 and about 24 weeks after DPC sensitization. For TCR sequencing, blood came from 25 to 35 alopecia patients at anywhere from one to four time points (pre-sensitization, 2, 6 and 24 weeks).

The germline V gene gives CDR1 as SQVTM and CDR2 as ANQGSEA. The CDR3 runs 13 amino acids, cysteine and phenylalanine included. Kept here is only the CDR3 DNA, which spans 39 bases and is read in frame from base 1. The time point label on this specimen signifies: patch test 2, 6 weeks after DPC sensitization. The treatment or condition tag for this specimen amounts to: therapeutic diphenylcyclopropenone sensitization with weekly scalp DPC. Blood at each patch-test visit was drawn before the patch test was applied. Patients were eligible if aged 18 to 70, diagnosed with alopecia and judged suitable for DPC therapy, and pregnant patients were excluded. Unfractionated whole blood was collected in Tempus Blood RNA tubes, and total RNA was extracted from that blood. Broader findings and caveats from the paper: Patch test score was positively correlated with the number of PT1 expanded TCRs, with significance at thresholds 8, 16 and 32 but not at 4. Because every patient had alopecia, a presumed autoimmune disease, the patients' immune response might differ from that of healthy individuals. Compared with pre-sensitization or healthy control sets, expanded TCRs formed significantly more large CDR3 similarity clusters, which is consistent with antigen-driven responses. The number of TCRs above 1 in 1000 frequency did not change with DPC sensitization; there was no evidence of global repertoire structure alterations. After repeated subsampling, the strength of the expansion versus patch-test correlation and the threshold at which it became significant changed.

The input for sequencing was whole blood, taken in connection with sensitization to the hapten diphenylcyclopropenone (DPC). The origin of this receptor is a woman aged 18-35 years with alopecia areata. Some clones in this sample may be carry-over from other donors' samples. The rearrangement combines TRBV29-1 with TRBJ1-2, with 9 bases aligning to TRBD1. Read as DNA, the sequence is TGCAGTGTAGAAAAAACAGGGGGCAGTGGCTACACCTTC. Its protein reads: CSVEKTGGSGYTF.